Below, 5 T cell receptor beta chains from the same sample are listed, as sequenced in a study of T-cell reconstitution after alpha-beta-depleted transplantation in children. A library of TCRbeta sequences, prepared with unique molecular identifiers, was generated. Each CDR3 protein is one row after TCRdb ran MiXCR on the PCR reads. The table includes fewer than 350,000 distinct CDR3 sequences, around 10% detected once. The sample here was PBMCs, taken before TCRalphabeta/CD19-depleted stem cell transplant. These TCRs come from a boy younger than two with acute myeloid leukemia, due to receive a stem cell transplant.

Many counts were recorded for this clonotype. This rearrangement joins TRBV18 to TRBJ2-3; D is unclear. CDR1 and CDR2 from the germline V gene are KGHSH and LQKENI. V lost 2 bases to trimming and J lost 6 bases, with 9 bases between them. The CDR3 has 13 amino acids. CDR3 residues: CASSPYGEDTQYF. The CDR3 bases are TGTGCCAGCTCACCATACGGAGAGGATACGCAGTATTTT.

This clonotype has a count of ten or more. J is TRBJ2-2 and V is TRBV19, with TRBD1 as a possible D gene (8 bases). The germline V and J ends were trimmed by 10 bases and 2 bases, with 17 bases remaining between them. The CDR3 runs 15 residues. CDR1 is LNHDA and CDR2 is SQIVND in the germline V gene (reference sequence). The CDR3 nucleotides read TGTGCCACCATGGGAGGGACAGGAAACACCGGGGAGCTGTTTTTT. Translating gives CATMGGTGNTGELFF.

Only a few counts were recorded for this clonotype. This chain uses TRBV7-9 with TRBJ2-7; possibly TRBD1 for D (6 bases). V dropped 2 bases and J dropped 1 base, with 15 bases sitting between them. The germline V gene encodes CDR1 SEHNR and CDR2 FQNEAQ (reference sequence). CDR3 length equals 16 residues. CDR3 loop: CASSLSRTAPSYEQYF. The CDR3 DNA sequence: TGTGCCAGCAGCTTAAGCCGGACAGCCCCTTCCTACGAGCAGTACTTC.

This clonotype has only a few counts. The chain recombines TRBV4-2 with TRBJ2-7, with 7 bases identical to TRBD1. The CDR3 contains 15 residues. Germline-derived CDR1 and CDR2 are LGHNA and YNFKEQ. V lost 1 base to trimming and J lost 2 bases; unmatched junction nucleotides: 5. The chain's CDR3 is CASSQGRDSPYEQYF. CDR3 nucleotides: TGTGCCAGCAGCCAAGGAAGGGACAGCCCCTACGAGCAGTACTTC.

The sample holds many counts of this clonotype. The chain combines TRBV28 with TRBJ2-3; the D gene is possibly TRBD1 (6 bases). Germline CDR1 MDHEN, CDR2 SYDVKM. The CDR3 runs to 15 residues. The V and J ends lost 5 bases and 5 bases respectively, with 17 bases between them. The chain's CDR3 is CASSAFGRGKDTQYF. The DNA of the CDR3 is TGTGCCAGCAGTGCCTTTGGCAGGGGCAAAGATACGCAGTATTTT.